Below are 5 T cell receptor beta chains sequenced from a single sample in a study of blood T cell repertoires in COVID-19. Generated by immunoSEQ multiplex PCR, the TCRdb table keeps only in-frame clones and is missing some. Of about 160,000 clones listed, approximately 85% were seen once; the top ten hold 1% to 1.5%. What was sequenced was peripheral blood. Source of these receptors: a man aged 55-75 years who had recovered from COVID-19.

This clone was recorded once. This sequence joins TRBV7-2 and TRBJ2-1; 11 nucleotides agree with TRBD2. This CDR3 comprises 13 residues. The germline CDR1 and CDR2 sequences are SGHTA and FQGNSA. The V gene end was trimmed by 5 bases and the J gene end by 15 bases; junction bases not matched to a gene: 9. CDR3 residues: CASSPYLAGGLFF. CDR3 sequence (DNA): TGTGCCAGCAGCCCCTATCTAGCGGGGGGCCTGTTCTTC.

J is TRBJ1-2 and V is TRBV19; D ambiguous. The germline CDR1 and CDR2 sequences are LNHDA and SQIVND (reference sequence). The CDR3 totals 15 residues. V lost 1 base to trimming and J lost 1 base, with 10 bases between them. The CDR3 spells CASSIGGNLNYGYTF. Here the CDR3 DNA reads TGTGCCAGTAGTATAGGAGGAAATCTTAACTATGGCTACACCTTC.

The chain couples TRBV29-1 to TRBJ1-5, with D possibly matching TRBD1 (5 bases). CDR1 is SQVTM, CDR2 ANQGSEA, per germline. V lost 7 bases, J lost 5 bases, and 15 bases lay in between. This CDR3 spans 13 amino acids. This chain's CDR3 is CSAGGDRDQPQHF. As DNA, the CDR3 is TGCAGCGCCGGGGGGGACCGTGATCAGCCCCAGCATTTT.

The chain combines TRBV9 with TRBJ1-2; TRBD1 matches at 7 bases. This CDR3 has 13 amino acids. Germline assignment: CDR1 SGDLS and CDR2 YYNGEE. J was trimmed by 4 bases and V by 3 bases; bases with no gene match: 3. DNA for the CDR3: TGTGCCAGCAGCGAACAGGGGACCTATGGCTACACCTTC. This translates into CASSEQGTYGYTF.

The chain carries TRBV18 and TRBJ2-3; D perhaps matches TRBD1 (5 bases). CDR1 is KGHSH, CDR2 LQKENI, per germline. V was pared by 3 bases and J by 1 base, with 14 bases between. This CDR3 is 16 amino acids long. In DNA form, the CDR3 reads TGTGCCAGCTCACCCGGCTTCCTAGGGGGCACAGATACGCAGTATTTT. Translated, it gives CASSPGFLGGTDTQYF.